A single sample is the source of the 12 T cell receptor beta chains below, sequenced in a study of beta chain features in type 1 diabetes. What was sequenced were expressed TCRB transcripts, since all of the isolated RNA had been reverse transcribed. Produced via immunoSEQ multiplex PCR; TCRdb's table is partial and in-frame only. The table shows a few hundred thousand clones, with over 9% occurring only once. These TCRs' antigens remain unknown. Study results and limitations: Moderate but significant shortening of TCRB CDR3s was recorded in all four CD4+ subsets from Type 1 diabetes patients.

The sequencing sample was made of central memory CD4+ T cells from blood. The origin of the receptors is a man aged 30 to 39 with type 1 diabetes.

This clone has more than one count but fewer than ten. The chain is built from TRBV19 and TRBJ2-3; no reliable D call. Germline V CDR1 and CDR2: LNHDA, SQIVND (reference sequence). The CDR3 covers 15 residues. V shed 5 bases and J shed 0 bases, with 12 bases lying between them. DNA of the CDR3: TGTGCCAGTAGTGTCCTTGGCGAAAGCACAGATACGCAGTATTTT. Protein sequence: CASSVLGESTDTQYF.

The chain employs TRBV5-4 and TRBJ2-7; 8 bases are shared with TRBD1. The CDR3 totals 16 residues. V lost 4 bases to trimming and J lost 3 bases; unmatched junction nucleotides: 12. Germline loops: CDR1 SGHNT, CDR2 YYREEE (reference sequence). CDR3 nucleotides: TGTGCCAGCAGCAACACCCCGGGACAGGACGGCTACGAGCAGTACTTC. Residues: CASSNTPGQDGYEQYF.

This clone was observed a handful of times. The V and J genes are TRBV5-4 and TRBJ1-1; D gene ambiguous. In germline, CDR1 is SGHNT, CDR2 YYREEE (reference sequence). CDR3 length: 13 amino acids. The germline V and J ends were trimmed by 4 bases and 6 bases, with 13 bases remaining between them. For the CDR3, the DNA is TGTGCCAGCAGCCAAGCGACCGGCGCTGAAGCTTTCTTT. Amino acid sequence: CASSQATGAEAFF.

V is TRBV4-2 and J is TRBJ2-7; D not resolved. Per germline, CDR1 LGHNA and CDR2 YNFKEQ. This CDR3 is built from 16 residues. V lost 3 bases and J 2 bases, leaving 17 bases between the germline ends. The CDR3 sequence: CASSQSRIGGTYEQYF. The DNA for the CDR3 is TGTGCCAGCAGCCAGTCGAGGATTGGCGGAACCTACGAGCAGTACTTC.

This clone has just a few counts. CDR3 region: CASSTQHDPRAGTGELFF. The CDR3 DNA is TGTGCCAGCTCCACCCAACACGATCCCCGTGCTGGGACCGGGGAGCTGTTTTTT. The chain recombines TRBV11-2 with TRBJ2-2; no clear D gene. Trimming removed 8 bases at V and 5 bases at J, with 27 bases between. The germline gives CDR1 SGHAT, CDR2 FQNNGV. The CDR3 consists of 18 residues. The full variable domain, with the rest looked up from reference TRBV11-2 and TRBJ2-2, is EAGVAQSPRYKIIEKRQSVAFWCNPISGHATLYWYQQILGQGPKLLIQFQNNGVVDDSQLPKDRFSAERLKGVDSTLKIQPAKLEDSAVYLCASSTQHDPRAGTGELFFGEGSRLTVL.

This clone was seen a few times. The chain uses TRBV11-2 and TRBJ2-2; 11 bases match TRBD2. Trimming removed 5 bases from V and 4 bases from J; junction bases left unmatched: 9. CDR1 SGHAT and CDR2 FQNNGV come from the germline V gene. CDR3 size: 17 residues. As DNA, the CDR3 is TGTGCCAGCAGCCCCGCGCCCGGGACTAGCGGCACCGGGGAGCTGTTTTTT. Amino acid sequence: CASSPAPGTSGTGELFF.

The rearrangement links TRBV27 to TRBJ2-5; D is undetermined. V lost 1 base to trimming and J lost 5 bases, with 8 bases between them. CDR3 length: 13 amino acids. Germline V lookup: CDR1 MNHEY, CDR2 SMNVEV (reference sequence). CDR3 sequence (DNA): TGTGCCAGCAGTTTATGGGGTTCGGAGACCCAGTACTTC. It codes for CASSLWGSETQYF.

The sample holds one count of this clone. The chain employs TRBV6-6 and TRBJ1-1, with 8 bases aligning to TRBD1. CDR3 length: 14 amino acids. J gave up 5 bases and V 2 bases, and 4 bases lay outside the gene matches. Germline assignment: CDR1 MNHNY and CDR2 SVGAGI (reference sequence). Here the CDR3 DNA reads TGTGCCAGCAGTTACACCCAGGGGGCAACTGAAGCTTTCTTT. It specifies CASSYTQGATEAFF.

Worth noting for this clone: Other DNA sequences within the sample encode an identical CDR3. This chain uses TRBV5-1 with TRBJ1-1; D might be TRBD1 (5 bases). Looked up from germline, CDR1 is SGHRS and CDR2 is YFSETQ. With 4 bases removed from V and 2 bases from J, the gap between germline ends came to 9 bases. This CDR3 has 13 amino acids. CDR3 protein: CASSDRGNTEAFF. As DNA, the CDR3 is TGCGCCAGCAGCGACAGAGGTAACACTGAAGCTTTCTTT. Full variable domain (outside the CDR3, taken from reference TRBV5-1 and TRBJ1-1): KAGVTQTPRYLIKTRGQQVTLSCSPISGHRSVSWYQQTPGQGLQFLFEYFSETQRNKGNFPGRFSGRQFSNSRSEMNVSTLELGDSALYLCASSDRGNTEAFFGQGTRLTVV.

The CDR3 here is CASSTGTSGRREQFF. The CDR3 DNA sequence: TGTGCCAGCAGTACCGGGACTAGCGGGAGGCGGGAGCAGTTCTTC. The rearrangement links TRBV6-4 to TRBJ2-1, with 15 positions matching TRBD2. Trimming cost V 5 bases and J 10 bases; bases outside gene matches: 6. The CDR3 is 15 amino acids. Germline lookup yields CDR1 MRHNA and CDR2 SNTAGT.

This clone was observed a few times. The V and J genes are TRBV5-1 and TRBJ2-1; D might be TRBD1 or TRBD2, each matching 6 bases. The V gene lost 1 base and the J gene lost 9 bases, with 11 bases spanning the gap. The length of the CDR3 is 13 residues. Germline CDR1 is SGHRS and CDR2 is YFSETQ. Here the CDR3 reads CASSLMGGSEQFF. The CDR3 coding sequence is TGCGCCAGCAGCTTGATGGGGGGCAGTGAGCAGTTCTTC.

Comment on this clone: A junction end diverges from the germline sequence, so it may reflect a read error. Other DNA sequences in this sample translate to the same CDR3. This chain joins TRBV4-1 and TRBJ2-7; D is possibly TRBD1 or TRBD2 (5 bases each). The CDR3 extends over 13 amino acids. Germline CDR1 is MGHRA and CDR2 is YSYEKL. CDR3 sequence: CASSPGPAGEQYF. CDR3 DNA: TGTGCCAGCAGCCCGGGACCGGCGGGTGAGCAGTACTTC.